This T cell receptor beta chain was recovered during a study of PD-1 blockade in classical Hodgkin lymphoma. Overall study results and limits: Complete responders' diversity at baseline resembled that of newly diagnosed patients. Possible causes of repertoire differences, disease activity or prior therapy, remain undefined.

On this clone itself: Its antigen remains unidentified.

The CDR3 covers 14 residues. V gave up 3 bases and J gave up 4 bases, with 11 bases separating them. TCRdb's table, derived via immunoSEQ multiplex PCR, lists solely in-frame clones and lacks some. The sample has several thousand clones, 73% seen once. The time point denotes: cycle 4 day 1 (C4D1), after five to seven weeks of nivolumab. Relapses following autologous stem cell transplantation were seen in all patients, with brentuximab vedotin exposure varying. By magnetic negative selection, CD8+ T cells were isolated from the thawed PBMCs. This material consisted of CD8+ T cells from blood, taken before the fourth cycle of nivolumab. The J gene is TRBJ2-1, the V gene TRBV5-3; weak D call: TRBD1 (6 bases). TRBV5-3 is recorded as an ORF, its role being uncertain. This TCR derives from a human donor with classical Hodgkin lymphoma. CDR3 DNA sequence: TGTGCCAGAAGCTATGACAGGCCTTACAATGAGCAGTTCTTC. Its protein product is CARSYDRPYNEQFF.